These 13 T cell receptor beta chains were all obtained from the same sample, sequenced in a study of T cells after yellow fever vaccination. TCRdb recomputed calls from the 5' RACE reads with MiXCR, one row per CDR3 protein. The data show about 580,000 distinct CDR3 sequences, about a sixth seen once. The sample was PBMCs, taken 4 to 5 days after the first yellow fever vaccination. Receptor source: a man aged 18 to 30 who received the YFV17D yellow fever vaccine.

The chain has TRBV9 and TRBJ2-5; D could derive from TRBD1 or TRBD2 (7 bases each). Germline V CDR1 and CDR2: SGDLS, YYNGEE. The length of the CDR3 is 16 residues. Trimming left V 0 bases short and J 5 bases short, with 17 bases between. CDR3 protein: CASSVEGGGLAETQYF. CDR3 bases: TGTGCCAGCAGCGTAGAGGGAGGGGGCCTAGCGGAGACCCAGTACTTC.

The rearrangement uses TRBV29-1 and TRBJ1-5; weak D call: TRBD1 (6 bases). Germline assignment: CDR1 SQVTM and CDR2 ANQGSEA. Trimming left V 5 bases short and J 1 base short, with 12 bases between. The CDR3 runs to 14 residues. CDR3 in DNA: TGCAGCGTTAACACAGGGCTGAGCAATCAGCCCCAGCATTTT. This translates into CSVNTGLSNQPQHF. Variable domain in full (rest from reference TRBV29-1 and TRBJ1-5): SAVISQKPSRDICQRGTSLTIQCQVDSQVTMMFWYRQQPGQSLTLIATANQGSEATYESGFVIDKFPISRPNLTFSTLTVSNMSPEDSSIYLCSVNTGLSNQPQHFGDGTRLSIL.

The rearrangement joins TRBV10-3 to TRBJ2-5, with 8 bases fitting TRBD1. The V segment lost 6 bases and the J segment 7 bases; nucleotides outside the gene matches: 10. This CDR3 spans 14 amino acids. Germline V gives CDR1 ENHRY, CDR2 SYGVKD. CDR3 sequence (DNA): TGTGCCATCAGGGGGACAGGAGGCTTACGGACCCAGTACTTC. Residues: CAIRGTGGLRTQYF.

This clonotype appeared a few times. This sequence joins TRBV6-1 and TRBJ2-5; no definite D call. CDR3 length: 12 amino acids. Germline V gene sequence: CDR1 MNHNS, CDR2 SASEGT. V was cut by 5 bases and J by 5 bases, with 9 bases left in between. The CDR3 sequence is CASSTFLETQYF. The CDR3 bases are TGTGCCAGCAGTACCTTTCTCGAGACCCAGTACTTC.

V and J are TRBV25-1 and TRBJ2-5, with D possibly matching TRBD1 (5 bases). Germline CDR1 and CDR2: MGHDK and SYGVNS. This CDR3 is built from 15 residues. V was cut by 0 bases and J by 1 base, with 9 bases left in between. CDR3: CASSEYRRGQETQYF. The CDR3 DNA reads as TGTGCCAGCAGTGAATATAGAAGGGGCCAAGAGACCCAGTACTTC.

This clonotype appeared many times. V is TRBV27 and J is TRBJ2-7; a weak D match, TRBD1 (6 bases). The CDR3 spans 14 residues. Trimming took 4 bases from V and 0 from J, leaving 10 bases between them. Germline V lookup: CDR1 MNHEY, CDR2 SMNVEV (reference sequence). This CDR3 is CASSSGGNSYEQYF. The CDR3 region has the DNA TGTGCCAGCAGTTCTGGGGGCAACTCCTACGAGCAGTACTTC.

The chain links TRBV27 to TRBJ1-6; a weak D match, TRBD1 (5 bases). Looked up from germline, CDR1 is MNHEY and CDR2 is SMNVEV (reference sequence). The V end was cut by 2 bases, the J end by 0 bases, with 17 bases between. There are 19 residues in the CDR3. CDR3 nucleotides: TGTGCCAGCAGTTTACAGGGACCTAAACCGAGCTCCTATAATTCACCCCTCCACTTT. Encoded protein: CASSLQGPKPSSYNSPLHF.

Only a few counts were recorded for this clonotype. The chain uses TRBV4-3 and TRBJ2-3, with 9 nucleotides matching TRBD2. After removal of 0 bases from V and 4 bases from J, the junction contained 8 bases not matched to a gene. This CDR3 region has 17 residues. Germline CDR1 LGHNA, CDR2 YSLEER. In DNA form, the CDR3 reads TGCGCCAGCAGCCAAGATCGGGCGGGGGGGCCAGCAGATACGCAGTATTTT. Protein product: CASSQDRAGGPADTQYF.

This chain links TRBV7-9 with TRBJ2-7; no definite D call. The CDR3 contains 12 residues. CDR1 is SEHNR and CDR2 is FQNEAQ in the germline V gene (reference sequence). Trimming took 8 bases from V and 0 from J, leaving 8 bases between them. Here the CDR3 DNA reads TGTGCCAGCGGGATAAGCTCCTACGAGCAGTACGTC. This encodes CASGISSYEQYV.

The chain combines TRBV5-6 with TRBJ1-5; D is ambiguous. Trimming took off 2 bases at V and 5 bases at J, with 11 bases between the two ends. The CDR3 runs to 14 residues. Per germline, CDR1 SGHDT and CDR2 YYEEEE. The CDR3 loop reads CASSLSGIHQPQHF. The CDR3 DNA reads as TGTGCCAGCAGCTTAAGTGGTATCCATCAGCCCCAGCATTTT.

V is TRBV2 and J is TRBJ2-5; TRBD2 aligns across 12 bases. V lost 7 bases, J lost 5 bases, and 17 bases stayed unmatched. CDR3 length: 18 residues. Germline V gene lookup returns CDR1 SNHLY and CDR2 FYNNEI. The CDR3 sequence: CASTSRWGTSGLGETQYF. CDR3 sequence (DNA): TGTGCCAGCACTTCCCGATGGGGGACTAGCGGGCTGGGGGAGACCCAGTACTTC.

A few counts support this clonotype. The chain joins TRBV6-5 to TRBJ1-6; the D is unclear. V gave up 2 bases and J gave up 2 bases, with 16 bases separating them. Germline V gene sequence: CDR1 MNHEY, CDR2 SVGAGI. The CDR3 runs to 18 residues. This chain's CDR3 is CASSYDLPGTAYNSPLHF. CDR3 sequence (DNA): TGTGCCAGCAGTTACGACCTCCCCGGTACGGCCTATAATTCACCCCTCCACTTT.

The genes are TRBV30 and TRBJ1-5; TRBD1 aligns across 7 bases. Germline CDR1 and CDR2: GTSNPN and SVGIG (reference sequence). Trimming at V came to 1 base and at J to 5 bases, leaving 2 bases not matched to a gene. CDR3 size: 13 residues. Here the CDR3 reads CAWSGQGYQPQHF. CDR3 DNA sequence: TGTGCCTGGAGTGGACAGGGATATCAGCCCCAGCATTTT. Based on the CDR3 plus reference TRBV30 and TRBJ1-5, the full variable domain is SQTIHQWPATLVQPVGSPLSLECTVEGTSNPNLYWYRQAAGRGLQLLFYSVGIGQISSEVPQNLSASRPQDRQFILSSKKLLLSDSGFYLCAWSGQGYQPQHFGDGTRLSIL.